The 24 T cell receptor beta chains reported below all come from one sample, sequenced in a study of cytomegalovirus exposure and HLA in healthy donors. In the PCR, 60 Vbeta and 13 Jbeta primers were used. Sequencing was performed with immunoSEQ multiplex PCR; in TCRdb, only in-frame clones are kept and a portion is missing. The profile covers 95,000 to 150,000 clones, with 80% to 85% appearing a single time and 2% to 2.5% taken by the ten largest. Source material: PBMCs. The receptor set was obtained from a man aged 25 to 45 in good health and CMV-seronegative.

Details on this clone: The junction shows a germline mismatch at one end, possibly a read error. Written as DNA, the CDR3 is TGTGCCAGCAGCCCCACAGGGGCGCTTGGCTACACCTTC. Translation gives CASSPTGALGYTF. The V call is TRBV5-1, the J call TRBJ1-2; 7 positions agree with TRBD1. This CDR3 region has 13 residues. Per germline, CDR1 SGHRS and CDR2 YFSETQ.

This clone was recorded only once. This chain connects TRBV30 to TRBJ2-3; D not certain. V was trimmed by 8 bases and J by 10 bases, leaving 10 bases between them. Germline V CDR1 and CDR2: GTSNPN, SVGIG (reference sequence). The CDR3 totals 9 residues. The CDR3 nucleotides read TGTGCCCTCGGTCCCCCGCAGTATTTT. Its translation is CALGPPQYF.

The rearrangement joins TRBV28 to TRBJ2-2; the D is unclear. This CDR3 spans 13 amino acids. Trimming cost V 7 bases and J 1 base, with 7 bases left between them. CDR1 and CDR2 (germline): MDHEN, SYDVKM. The CDR3 here is CASKTRNTGELFF. CDR3 bases: TGTGCCAGCAAGACACGGAACACCGGGGAGCTGTTTTTT.

V and J are TRBV28 and TRBJ1-4, with D tentatively TRBD1 (6 bases). The V end was cut by 2 bases, the J end by 6 bases, with 13 bases between. Looked up from germline, CDR1 is MDHEN and CDR2 is SYDVKM. This CDR3 spans 15 amino acids. CDR3 amino acids: CASSLLGGQDEKLFF. CDR3 sequence (DNA): TGTGCCAGCAGTTTACTGGGGGGGCAAGATGAAAAACTGTTTTTT.

This clone was recorded a few times. The chain is built from TRBV28 and TRBJ2-4; the D gene is possibly TRBD1 (5 bases). Germline loops: CDR1 MDHEN, CDR2 SYDVKM. Trimming shortened V by 6 bases and J by 0 bases, and 9 bases separated the two germline ends. The CDR3 is 14 residues long. CDR3: CASSLTGAKNIQYF. The CDR3 nucleotides are TGTGCCAGCAGCCTCACAGGAGCCAAAAACATTCAGTACTTC.

The chain employs TRBV5-1 and TRBJ2-5; D is possibly TRBD2 (6 bases). The CDR3 has 14 residues. The germline CDR1 and CDR2 sequences are SGHRS and YFSETQ. Deletions cut 4 bases from V and 5 bases from J, with 15 bases between. CDR3 residues: CASSVGGVLETQYF. CDR3 bases: TGCGCCAGCAGCGTGGGCGGGGTCCTGGAGACCCAGTACTTC.

This clone was recorded only once. V is TRBV18 and J is TRBJ2-7; 9 bases agree with TRBD1. The V gene end was trimmed by 3 bases and the J gene end by 5 bases; junction bases not matched to a gene: 11. This CDR3 contains 16 residues. CDR1 KGHSH and CDR2 LQKENI come from the germline V gene. CDR3 sequence: CASSPTGDRVRNEQYF. Written as DNA, the CDR3 is TGTGCCAGCTCACCCACGGGGGACAGGGTTCGGAACGAGCAGTACTTC.

The V gene is TRBV25-1, the J gene TRBJ2-7; 10 bases match TRBD1. Germline V gene sequence: CDR1 MGHDK, CDR2 SYGVNS. V lost 4 bases, J lost 3 bases, and 15 bases stayed unmatched. The CDR3 loop spans 18 amino acids. CDR3 nucleotides: TGTGCCAGCAGTGCCGGGACAGGGGACCTAAAGCCACACTACGAGCAGTACTTC. It translates to CASSAGTGDLKPHYEQYF.

The chain uses TRBV7-9 and TRBJ1-4; D not certain. Germline V gene lookup returns CDR1 SEHNR and CDR2 FQNEAQ (reference sequence). V lost 4 bases and J lost 8, with 2 bases in between. The CDR3 covers 10 residues. The CDR3 here is CASSSEKLFF. In DNA form, the CDR3 reads TGTGCCAGCAGCTCGGAAAAACTGTTTTTT. Complete variable domain (other parts from reference TRBV7-9 and TRBJ1-4): DTGVSQNPRHKITKRGQNVTFRCDPISEHNRLYWYRQTLGQGPEFLTYFQNEAQLEKSRLLSDRFSAERPKGSFSTLEIQRTEQGDSAMYLCASSSEKLFFGSGTQLSVL.

This clone was observed a handful of times. The chain is built from TRBV28 and TRBJ1-1; D call uncertain. V lost 3 bases and J lost 3, with 8 bases in between. CDR1 is MDHEN, CDR2 SYDVKM, per germline. The CDR3 is 13 amino acids. Here the CDR3 DNA reads TGTGCCAGCAGTTTGAGTTTCCACACTGAAGCTTTCTTT. Translated, it gives CASSLSFHTEAFF.

The genes are TRBV28 and TRBJ1-2; 7 positions agree with TRBD1. V trimming: 0 bases; J trimming: 1 base; junction bases outside the gene matches: 2. The CDR3 spans 15 residues. Germline values: CDR1 MDHEN, CDR2 SYDVKM. The CDR3 here is CASSLWGDSNYGYTF. The CDR3 DNA reads as TGTGCCAGCAGTTTATGGGGGGACAGTAACTATGGCTACACCTTC.

The genes are TRBV28 and TRBJ1-5; possibly TRBD1 for D (6 bases). The germline V gene has CDR1 MDHEN and CDR2 SYDVKM. V dropped 5 bases and J dropped 1 base, with 12 bases sitting between them. CDR3 length equals 15 residues. For the CDR3, the DNA is TGTGCCAGCAGTATGACAGGCCCAAGCAATCAGCCCCAGCATTTT. Its protein is CASSMTGPSNQPQHF.

CDR3 amino acids: CASSVAGSGPLHF. The CDR3 DNA sequence: TGTGCCAGCAGTGTAGCAGGGTCAGGGCCCCTCCACTTT. This chain uses TRBV2 with TRBJ1-6; the D gene is possibly TRBD1 (5 bases). Trimming shortened V by 4 bases and J by 13 bases, and 14 bases separated the two germline ends. CDR1 is SNHLY, CDR2 FYNNEI, per germline. The CDR3 covers 13 residues.

This clone appeared a few times. The chain is built from TRBV6-1 and TRBJ1-5, with D possibly matching TRBD1 (5 bases). The germline V gene has CDR1 MNHNS and CDR2 SASEGT. This CDR3 has 15 residues. Trimming removed 7 bases from V and 2 bases from J, with 15 bases in between. Written as DNA, the CDR3 is TGTGCCAGCATTCTGGTACCGGGGGGCAATCAGCCCCAGCATTTT. This codes for CASILVPGGNQPQHF.

This clone was counted between two and nine times. Other nucleotide sequences in the sample specify the same CDR3. This chain joins TRBV27 and TRBJ1-6; D gene unclear. Germline CDR1 and CDR2: MNHEY and SMNVEV (reference sequence). The V gene lost 3 bases and the J gene lost 10 bases, with 13 bases spanning the gap. CDR3 size: 14 residues. The CDR3 DNA follows: TGTGCCAGCAGTTTCAACGGAGGAGGCTCACCCCTCCACTTT. Protein sequence: CASSFNGGGSPLHF.

Note on this clone: At the DNA level, this CDR3 is encoded by other sequences in the same sample as well. The V and J genes are TRBV11-2 and TRBJ1-2, with 9 nucleotides matching TRBD1. Per the germline V gene, CDR1 is SGHAT and CDR2 is FQNNGV. Trimming at V came to 4 bases and at J to 4 bases, leaving 10 bases not matched to a gene. The CDR3 is 16 amino acids. CDR3 coding DNA: TGTGCCAGCAGCTGGTGGGACAACAGGGGGCCCTATGGCTACACCTTC. Encoded protein: CASSWWDNRGPYGYTF.

The rearrangement joins TRBV2 to TRBJ1-6, with a tentative D call TRBD1 (5 bases). Trimming pared 8 bases from V and 0 bases from J, leaving 8 bases between. The CDR3 covers 14 residues. Per the germline V gene, CDR1 is SNHLY and CDR2 is FYNNEI. DNA for the CDR3: TGTGCCAGCCGGGGGAGCTCCTATAATTCACCCCTCCACTTT. It translates to CASRGSSYNSPLHF.

The chain uses TRBV5-3 and TRBJ2-3; perhaps TRBD2 as D (6 bases). TRBV5-3 is given ORF status, its function remaining uncertain. This CDR3 has 16 residues. Between the trimmed V and J ends, which lost 3 bases and 0 bases, there was a span of 14 bases. The DNA for the CDR3 is TGTGCCAGAAGCTGTTCGGGAGAGACTAGCACAGATACGCAGTATTTT. Translation: CARSCSGETSTDTQYF.

CDR3 sequence: CASSLGSGTYTGELFF. For the CDR3, the DNA is TGTGCCAGCAGTTTAGGTAGCGGGACCTACACCGGGGAGCTGTTTTTT. V usage is TRBV27 and J usage is TRBJ2-2; 8 bases match TRBD2. The CDR3 is 16 amino acids. Trimming took 2 bases from V and 3 from J; bases not matched to a gene: 5. In germline, CDR1 is MNHEY, CDR2 SMNVEV (reference sequence).

Points on this clone: One junction end does not reproduce the germline sequence, and a read error may be involved. This rearrangement joins TRBV2 to TRBJ2-6, with D tentatively TRBD1 (6 bases). The CDR3 is made up of 18 amino acids. The germline V gene has CDR1 SNHLY and CDR2 FYNNEI. CDR3 bases: TGTGCCAGCAGTTTCGGACGTTCCAGGATGTCAGGGGCCAACGGCCTGACTTTC. Amino acids: CASSFGRSRMSGANGLTF.

The V and J genes are TRBV11-3 and TRBJ2-2; no reliable D call. Germline assignment: CDR1 SGHNT and CDR2 YENEEA. The ends were cut back, 0 bases at V and 4 bases at J, with 3 bases in the middle. This CDR3 comprises 13 residues. CDR3 nucleotides: TGTGCCAGCAGCTTAGACGGCACCGGGGAGCTGTTTTTT. Protein sequence: CASSLDGTGELFF. Full variable domain (remainder filled in from reference TRBV11-3 and TRBJ2-2): EAGVVQSPRYKIIEKKQPVAFWCNPISGHNTLYWYLQNLGQGPELLIRYENEEAVDDSQLPKDRFSAERLKGVDSTLKIQPAELGDSAVYLCASSLDGTGELFFGEGSRLTVL.

The chain recombines TRBV27 with TRBJ2-7, with 8 positions matching TRBD2. The CDR3 runs to 15 residues. Germline V CDR1 and CDR2: MNHEY, SMNVEV (reference sequence). With 2 bases clipped from V and 3 bases from J, the junction kept 6 bases outside the gene matches. The CDR3 protein is CASSLERGPSYEQYF. The DNA for the CDR3 is TGTGCCAGCAGTTTAGAGCGGGGGCCTAGCTACGAGCAGTACTTC.

The rearrangement uses TRBV7-9 and TRBJ1-1, with 7 bases identical to TRBD1. The germline CDR1 and CDR2 sequences are SEHNR and FQNEAQ (reference sequence). This CDR3 comprises 14 residues. Trimming took 5 bases from V and 3 from J; bases not matched to a gene: 6. The CDR3 sequence: CASSIGTDYTEAFF. CDR3 coding DNA: TGTGCCAGCAGCATCGGGACAGATTACACTGAAGCTTTCTTT.

The chain links TRBV28 to TRBJ1-2; tentative D call: TRBD1 (5 bases). Trimming removed 3 bases from V and 4 bases from J, with 12 bases in between. There are 14 residues in the CDR3. Germline assignment: CDR1 MDHEN and CDR2 SYDVKM. CDR3 sequence reads: CASSFGQGGYGYTF. As DNA, the CDR3 is TGTGCCAGCAGTTTCGGGCAGGGCGGCTATGGCTACACCTTC.